This T cell receptor beta chain came from a study of T cell clones after liver transplantation. Study as a whole: Immunosuppression withdrawal was tried within 2 years after liver transplantation in this trial. Broader study findings: Donor-reactive sequences fell more than third party-reactive ones, suggesting partial deletion.

This CDR3 region has 15 residues. Between the trimmed V and J ends, which lost 6 bases and 0 bases, there was a span of 12 bases. Germline V lookup: CDR1 MNHEY, CDR2 SVGAGI. Sequencing was performed with immunoSEQ multiplex PCR; in TCRdb, only in-frame clones are kept and a portion is missing. Counted here are tens of thousands of clones, approximately 63% occurring once; the ten biggest clones make up about 2.6%. Turning to this clone: No antigen is known for it.

CD3+CD4+ and CD3+CD8+ cells were FACS-sorted from thawed unstimulated PBMCs. V and J are TRBV6-5 and TRBJ2-1, with D possibly TRBD1 on 5 matching bases. This sequence was found in a human patient who received a liver transplant. The graft donor may be the source of some T cells. The sequences come from CD4+ T cells from blood, collected at the approximately 16-month timepoint. The CDR3 DNA reads as TGTGCCAGCAGCCTGACAGAAAGCTCCTACAATGAGCAGTTCTTC. Translated, it gives CASSLTESSYNEQFF.